This entry lists 20 T cell receptor beta chains sequenced from one sample in a study of T cell changes during pregnancy in multiple sclerosis. TCRdb keeps only in-frame clones here, not all; method: immunoSEQ multiplex PCR. This table has roughly 38,000 clones, 75% to 95% appearing once. Sequenced material: CD4+ T cells from peripheral blood mononuclear cells, taken in the second trimester of pregnancy. Receptor source: a female donor in good health, enrolled as a control in a pregnancy study.

The chain has TRBV19 and TRBJ2-7; 11 nucleotides align to TRBD1. Germline V gene data show CDR1 as LNHDA and CDR2 as SQIVND (reference sequence). The CDR3 is 15 amino acids. V shed 8 bases and J 3 bases; nucleotides not matched to a gene: 9. The CDR3 nucleotides read TGTGCCAGTTCGCAAACCGGGACAGGGGGCTACGAGCAGTACTTC. Protein product: CASSQTGTGGYEQYF.

The chain is built from TRBV29-1 and TRBJ1-1; D is undetermined. This CDR3 has 10 residues. V lost 6 bases to trimming and J lost 1 base, with 3 bases between them. Germline loops: CDR1 SQVTM, CDR2 ANQGSEA. The CDR3 spells CSVKNTEAFF. The CDR3 DNA reads TGCAGCGTCAAGAACACTGAAGCTTTCTTT. Full variable domain (outside the CDR3, taken from reference TRBV29-1 and TRBJ1-1): SAVISQKPSRDICQRGTSLTIQCQVDSQVTMMFWYRQQPGQSLTLIATANQGSEATYESGFVIDKFPISRPNLTFSTLTVSNMSPEDSSIYLCSVKNTEAFFGQGTRLTVV.

The V gene is TRBV2, the J gene TRBJ2-1, with 7 nucleotides matching TRBD2. Germline values: CDR1 SNHLY, CDR2 FYNNEI. The CDR3 has 11 residues. V dropped 1 base and J dropped 14; count of bases not matched to a gene: 2. The CDR3 coding sequence is TGTGCCAGCAGTGAAGGGCTAGCGGAGTTCTTC. It codes for CASSEGLAEFF.

The chain employs TRBV19 and TRBJ2-7; 7 bases are a match to TRBD1. With V trimmed by 3 bases and J by 6 bases, 11 bases remained unmatched. This CDR3 region has 15 residues. The germline gives CDR1 LNHDA, CDR2 SQIVND (reference sequence). Here the CDR3 reads CASSIRGRQGSEQYF. In DNA, the CDR3 is TGTGCCAGTAGTATCCGGGGAAGACAGGGAAGCGAGCAGTACTTC.

The rearrangement joins TRBV7-8 to TRBJ2-4, with D possibly matching TRBD1 (5 bases). CDR3 length equals 13 residues. Germline CDR1 and CDR2: SGHVS and FQNEAQ. V gave up 5 bases and J gave up 3 bases, with 8 bases separating them. The CDR3 here is CASSPRDKNIQYF. Written as DNA, the CDR3 is TGTGCCAGCAGCCCCAGGGACAAAAACATTCAGTACTTC.

The chain combines TRBV6-1 with TRBJ1-5; TRBD1 aligns across 8 bases. Germline CDR1 MNHNS, CDR2 SASEGT. Unmatched junction bases numbered 6, after V lost 7 bases and J lost 1 base. The CDR3 length is 15 residues. CDR3 DNA sequence: TGTGCCAGCACCGGACAGGGCGGGAGCAATCAGCCCCAGCATTTT. It yields the protein CASTGQGGSNQPQHF.

This sequence joins TRBV10-1 and TRBJ2-2; TRBD1 matches at 8 bases. Germline V CDR1 and CDR2: WNHNN, SYGVQD (reference sequence). This CDR3 is built from 15 residues. V was clipped by 4 bases and J by 5 bases; unmatched bases: 6. The CDR3 protein is CASSVGRGLTGELFF. The CDR3 DNA follows: TGCGCCAGCAGTGTGGGCAGGGGGCTTACCGGGGAGCTGTTTTTT.

The V call is TRBV7-3, the J call TRBJ2-7; 10 bases align to TRBD1. The CDR3 loop spans 14 amino acids. The J segment lost 5 bases and the V segment lost 6 bases, leaving 7 bases of the junction unmatched. Germline assignment: CDR1 SGHTA and CDR2 FQGTGA. The CDR3 DNA sequence: TGTGCCAGCAGGGGGACAGGGGCGGGCGACGAGCAGTACTTC. Translated, it gives CASRGTGAGDEQYF.

J is TRBJ1-1 and V is TRBV21-1; TRBD1, the table's D call, lacks a check against the DNA. TRBV21-1 is annotated as a pseudogene. This CDR3 region has 18 residues. The CDR3 nucleotides read TGTGCCAGCAGCACCTCCTGGAGAAGGGGTCGTTCGGGTACTGAAGCTTTCTTT. Protein sequence: CASSTSWRRGRSGTEAFF.

The rearrangement uses TRBV19 and TRBJ2-3; 12 positions match TRBD2. The V gene's germline CDR1 is LNHDA and CDR2 SQIVND (reference sequence). This CDR3 is built from 14 residues. V was pared by 6 bases and J by 3 bases, with 1 base of the junction left unmatched. The CDR3: CASRLAGGTDTQYF. The DNA of the CDR3 is TGTGCCAGTAGGCTAGCGGGGGGGACAGATACGCAGTATTTT.

V and J are TRBV5-4 and TRBJ2-3; TRBD2 is a possible D gene (5 bases). Trimming took 6 bases from V and 0 from J, leaving 11 bases between them. Germline V gene lookup returns CDR1 SGHNT and CDR2 YYREEE (reference sequence). This CDR3 region has 14 residues. The CDR3 DNA reads TGTGCCAGCAAACGGGAAATTAGCACAGATACGCAGTATTTT. Encoded protein: CASKREISTDTQYF.

The chain combines TRBV2 with TRBJ2-5; 7 positions agree with TRBD2. With 8 bases clipped from V and 1 base from J, the junction kept 10 bases outside the gene matches. This CDR3 is 15 amino acids long. The germline gives CDR1 SNHLY, CDR2 FYNNEI. As DNA, the CDR3 is TGTGCCAGCCGTCGGTCGGCTAGCGGCCAAGAGACCCAGTACTTC. As protein: CASRRSASGQETQYF. The entire variable domain, with the rest obtained from reference TRBV2 and TRBJ2-5, is as follows: EPEVTQTPSHQVTQMGQEVILRCVPISNHLYFYWYRQILGQKVEFLVSFYNNEISEKSEIFDDQFSVERPDGSNFTLKIRSTKLEDSAMYFCASRRSASGQETQYFGPGTRLLVL.

DNA of the CDR3: TGTGCCAGCAGGTTGACCGGGACAGGGGCCTACGAGCAGTACTTC. This sequence encodes CASRLTGTGAYEQYF. The chain joins TRBV6-5 to TRBJ2-7; 10 nucleotides line up with TRBD1. CDR3 length equals 15 residues. Trimming took 6 bases from V and 2 from J; bases not matched to a gene: 7. Germline assignment: CDR1 MNHEY and CDR2 SVGAGI.

The rearrangement uses TRBV10-3 and TRBJ2-3; 12 bases agree with TRBD2. The ends lost 4 bases at V and 5 bases at J; junction bases unmatched: 7. Germline lookup yields CDR1 ENHRY and CDR2 SYGVKD. The CDR3 is made up of 16 amino acids. CDR3 loop: CAISGTSGAVLDTQYF. CDR3 bases: TGTGCCATCAGTGGGACTAGCGGGGCTGTTTTAGATACGCAGTATTTT.

This sequence joins TRBV6-6 and TRBJ1-2; TRBD1 matches 9 bases. V was clipped by 5 bases and J by 6 bases; unmatched bases: 4. Germline-derived CDR1 and CDR2 are MNHNY and SVGAGI (reference sequence). The CDR3 sequence is 13 residues long. Here the CDR3 DNA reads TGTGCCAGCAGTGTACAGGGGGCGCATGGCTACACCTTC. Amino acid sequence: CASSVQGAHGYTF.

The chain joins TRBV4-1 to TRBJ1-3, with TRBD1 matching 7 bases. V trimming: 0 bases; J trimming: 5 bases; junction bases outside the gene matches: 1. Germline-derived CDR1 and CDR2 are MGHRA and YSYEKL. This CDR3 region has 14 residues. The CDR3 spells CASSQEGGRNTIYF. CDR3 bases: TGCGCCAGCAGCCAAGAAGGGGGCAGAAACACCATATATTTT.

V usage is TRBV18 and J usage is TRBJ2-7; D unclear. The CDR3 runs 14 residues. Germline CDR1 reads KGHSH; CDR2 reads LQKENI. The V gene lost 3 bases and the J gene lost 0 bases, with 9 bases spanning the gap. Written as DNA, the CDR3 is TGTGCCAGCTCACCTATTGTTAGCTCCTACGAGCAGTACTTC. Translating it yields CASSPIVSSYEQYF.

The V call is TRBV20-1, the J call TRBJ2-1; D unclear. This CDR3 is built from 10 residues. Germline V gene sequence: CDR1 DFQATT, CDR2 SNEGSKA (reference sequence). V shed 5 bases and J shed 7 bases, with 6 bases lying between them. The CDR3 nucleotides read TGCAGTGCTTATCGGAATGAGCAGTTCTTC. As protein: CSAYRNEQFF.

V is TRBV28 and J is TRBJ2-7, with 7 bases that match TRBD2. This CDR3 comprises 16 residues. V trimming: 2 bases; J trimming: 0 bases; junction bases outside the gene matches: 7. Germline-derived CDR1 and CDR2 are MDHEN and SYDVKM. CDR3 residues: CASSLPKGGSSYEQYF. DNA for the CDR3: TGTGCCAGCAGTTTACCCAAAGGCGGGAGCTCCTACGAGCAGTACTTC.

The chain has TRBV2 and TRBJ1-6; tentative D call: TRBD1 (5 bases). V lost 7 bases and J lost 14, with 21 bases in between. The CDR3 consists of 14 residues. The germline V gene encodes CDR1 SNHLY and CDR2 FYNNEI. For the CDR3, the DNA is TGTGCCAGCAAGAGCGACGCAGGGCGAAGGGCCCTCCACTTT. Protein product: CASKSDAGRRALHF.